The 31 T cell receptor beta chains presented below share a single source sample, sequenced in a study of response to subunit inactivated influenza vaccine. TCRdb reprocessed the RT-PCR reads via MiXCR and lists one record per CDR3 protein. This sample has 500,000 to 750,000 distinct CDR3 sequences, with approximately 14% found just once. Sequences were derived from PBMCs from blood, sampled roughly 13 days after vaccination. The receptors originated from a man over 45 who received an inactivated influenza vaccine.

CDR3 sequence: CASSSGGTSKETQYF. The CDR3 coding sequence is TGCGCCAGCAGCTCTGGGGGGACTAGCAAGGAGACCCAGTACTTC. The chain joins TRBV5-1 to TRBJ2-5; 9 positions agree with TRBD2. V lost 3 bases to trimming and J lost 5 bases; unmatched junction nucleotides: 8. The CDR3 is 15 amino acids. Germline CDR1 SGHRS, CDR2 YFSETQ.

The chain uses TRBV9 and TRBJ2-1; 10 nucleotides align to TRBD2. This CDR3 has 19 amino acids. V lost 0 bases and J lost 4; bases outside the gene matches: 13. Germline V lookup: CDR1 SGDLS, CDR2 YYNGEE. The DNA for the CDR3 is TGTGCCAGCAGCGTAGGGGAGGGTAGCGGGAGGAAACGGTACAATGAGCAGTTCTTC. Translation: CASSVGEGSGRKRYNEQFF. Using reference TRBV9 and TRBJ2-1 for the parts outside the CDR3, the full variable domain is DSGVTQTPKHLITATGQRVTLRCSPRSGDLSVYWYQQSLDQGLQFLIQYYNGEERAKGNILERFSAQQFPDLHSELNLSSLELGDSALYFCASSVGEGSGRKRYNEQFFGPGTRLTVL.

This chain links TRBV28 with TRBJ2-1; tentative D call: TRBD1 (5 bases). The CDR3 consists of 13 residues. V shed 4 bases and J shed 5 bases, with 9 bases lying between them. From germline, CDR1 is MDHEN and CDR2 SYDVKM. Here the CDR3 DNA reads TGTGCCAGCAGTTCCAGGGTTGACAATGAGCAGTTCTTC. The encoded protein is CASSSRVDNEQFF. The full variable domain, its missing parts supplied by reference TRBV28 and TRBJ2-1, is DVKVTQSSRYLVKRTGEKVFLECVQDMDHENMFWYRQDPGLGLRLIYFSYDVKMKEKGDIPEGYSVSREKKERFSLILESASTNQTSMYLCASSSRVDNEQFFGPGTRLTVL.

The genes are TRBV15 and TRBJ2-2; D uncertain. CDR1 LNHNV and CDR2 YYDKDF come from the germline V gene (reference sequence). V was cut by 0 bases and J by 1 base, with 9 bases left in between. The CDR3 covers 16 residues. CDR3 protein: CATSRDPPGNTGELFF. The CDR3 bases are TGTGCCACCAGCAGAGATCCCCCGGGGAACACCGGGGAGCTGTTTTTT.

This clonotype was observed a handful of times. V usage is TRBV6-5 and J usage is TRBJ2-3; 10 positions agree with TRBD2. CDR3 size: 18 residues. The V segment lost 0 bases and the J segment 6 bases; nucleotides outside the gene matches: 12. Germline CDR1 MNHEY, CDR2 SVGAGI. In nucleotides, the CDR3 is TGTGCCAGCAGTTACTCGAAGCGTACTAGCGGGGATAGGGATACGCAGTATTTT. Protein sequence: CASSYSKRTSGDRDTQYF.

This clonotype has ten or more counts. V usage is TRBV12-3 or TRBV12-4 and J usage is TRBJ1-5, with D uncertain. This CDR3 region has 14 residues. V was shortened by 8 bases and J by 2 bases, with 13 bases between the two germline ends. DNA for the CDR3: TGTGCCAGCGCGAACGGCTGGGGCAATCAGCCCCAGCATTTT. Its translation: CASANGWGNQPQHF.

There are many counts of this clonotype. The chain employs TRBV5-1 and TRBJ2-3; possible D gene TRBD2, 5 bases. Germline-derived CDR1 and CDR2 are SGHRS and YFSETQ. The germline V and J ends were trimmed by 3 bases and 6 bases, with 14 bases remaining between them. The CDR3 has 14 residues. This chain's CDR3 is CASSYEGSGDTQYF. In DNA, the CDR3 is TGCGCCAGCAGCTACGAGGGATCTGGTGATACGCAGTATTTT.

At least ten counts were recorded for this clonotype. As DNA, the CDR3 is TGCAGCGTTGGCCCCGCCGGGGGCGGAACGTACGAGCAGTACTTC. Translation: CSVGPAGGGTYEQYF. V is TRBV29-1 and J is TRBJ2-7; D tentatively reads TRBD1 or TRBD2 (6 bases each). The CDR3 sequence is 15 residues long. V was pared by 4 bases and J by 4 bases, with 20 bases between. Germline CDR1 and CDR2: SQVTM and ANQGSEA.

This clonotype occurred a few times. The chain carries TRBV24-1 and TRBJ2-3, with 11 nucleotides matching TRBD2. CDR3 length: 17 amino acids. V gave up 5 bases and J gave up 1 base; unmatched junction bases: 7. Germline assignment: CDR1 KGHDR and CDR2 SFDVKD. This chain's CDR3 is CATSGRTSGYGTDTQYF. The CDR3 DNA sequence: TGTGCCACCAGTGGCAGGACTAGCGGGTATGGCACAGATACGCAGTATTTT.

This clonotype has only a few counts. The rearrangement uses TRBV20-1 and TRBJ2-7; D is unresolved. The CDR3 loop spans 15 amino acids. V was trimmed by 4 bases and J by 6 bases, leaving 22 bases between them. Germline V gives CDR1 DFQATT, CDR2 SNEGSKA (reference sequence). The CDR3 sequence: CSANGRPGSDGEQYF. DNA for the CDR3: TGCAGTGCTAATGGTAGGCCCGGGTCTGACGGCGAGCAGTACTTC.

The chain recombines TRBV4-3 with TRBJ2-7; D may be TRBD2 (6 bases). Germline V gene data show CDR1 as LGHNA and CDR2 as YSLEER. CDR3 size: 15 residues. Trimming took off 3 bases at V and 6 bases at J, with 18 bases between the two ends. Here the CDR3 DNA reads TGCGCCAGCAGCCACACAACAGTATACGGGGGCGAGCAGTACTTC. It specifies CASSHTTVYGGEQYF.

The rearrangement joins TRBV11-2 to TRBJ2-3; D remains unclear. The CDR3 spans 12 residues. Per the germline V gene, CDR1 is SGHAT and CDR2 is FQNNGV. V lost 5 bases and J 11 bases, leaving 14 bases between the germline ends. CDR3 DNA: TGTGCCAGCAGCAGAGGAAAAGAAAGGCAGTATTTT. Its translation is CASSRGKERQYF.

The rearrangement uses TRBV12-3 or TRBV12-4 and TRBJ2-1; D uncertain. V shed 3 bases and J shed 12 bases, with 9 bases lying between them. This CDR3 spans 11 amino acids. The CDR3 spells CASSLGGPQFF. The CDR3 nucleotides are TGTGCCAGCAGTTTGGGTGGGCCGCAGTTCTTC.

The chain employs TRBV5-1 and TRBJ1-2; the match to TRBD1 covers 11 bases. This CDR3 spans 14 amino acids. CDR1 is SGHRS and CDR2 is YFSETQ in the germline V gene. The V and J ends lost 3 bases and 8 bases, in that order; junction bases with no gene match: 6. CDR3 nucleotides: TGCGCCAGCAGCTCCGGACAGGGGGCAGTCGGCTACACCTTC. It translates to CASSSGQGAVGYTF.

This clonotype was recorded a few times. The chain uses TRBV29-1 and TRBJ2-4, with 12 bases lining up with TRBD2. CDR1 and CDR2 from the germline V gene are SQVTM and ANQGSEA. Trimming took 8 bases from V and 0 from J; bases not matched to a gene: 11. The length of the CDR3 is 17 residues. CDR3 protein: CSTRLAGGPGAKNIQYF. CDR3 DNA: TGCAGCACCCGGCTAGCGGGAGGGCCCGGAGCCAAAAACATTCAGTACTTC.

This clonotype came up a few times. This chain links TRBV28 with TRBJ1-5, with no clear D. The CDR3 is 12 residues long. CDR1 and CDR2 (germline): MDHEN, SYDVKM. V gave up 5 bases and J gave up 9 bases, with 11 bases separating them. CDR3 nucleotide sequence: TGTGCCAGCAGTCTCCCCCGTGGGCCCCAGCATTTT. Its translation is CASSLPRGPQHF.

CDR3 loop: CASSPDRGRADTQYF. In DNA, the CDR3 is TGTGCCAGCAGCCCTGACAGAGGGAGGGCAGATACGCAGTATTTT. The V call is TRBV7-2, the J call TRBJ2-3; TRBD2 matches at 7 bases. CDR1 and CDR2 from the germline V gene are SGHTA and FQGNSA. The CDR3 totals 15 residues. The J segment lost 4 bases and the V segment lost 5 bases, leaving 9 bases of the junction unmatched.

The V call is TRBV20-1, the J call TRBJ2-3; TRBD2 is a possible D gene (6 bases). Germline CDR1 is DFQATT and CDR2 is SNEGSKA (reference sequence). This CDR3 is 13 amino acids long. The V end lost 1 base, the J end lost 6 bases, and 11 bases lay between the germline ends. DNA for the CDR3: TGCAGTGCTAGAGGCCTCGGGGGTGATACGCAGTATTTT. Its protein product is CSARGLGGDTQYF.

This clonotype was detected many times. V usage is TRBV11-2 and J usage is TRBJ2-7; 8 positions match TRBD2. CDR3 size: 18 residues. Germline V gene data show CDR1 as SGHAT and CDR2 as FQNNGV. Trimming removed 1 base from V and 3 bases from J; junction bases left unmatched: 14. The CDR3 DNA sequence: TGTGCCAGCAGCTTAGTACCATTTAGCGGGGCCACCAACTACGAGCAGTACTTC. It yields the protein CASSLVPFSGATNYEQYF.

This clonotype was seen more than once but under ten times. The genes are TRBV20-1 and TRBJ2-3; 8 bases fit TRBD2. V gave up 5 bases and J gave up 2 bases; unmatched junction bases: 9. CDR3 length: 15 residues. Germline CDR1 reads DFQATT; CDR2 reads SNEGSKA (reference sequence). As DNA, the CDR3 is TGCAGTGCTTCCGGGACTAGAACACTCACAGATACGCAGTATTTT. Its protein product is CSASGTRTLTDTQYF.

This clonotype was observed many times. The V gene is TRBV12-3 or TRBV12-4, the J gene TRBJ1-1; the D gene is possibly TRBD1 (6 bases). The V end was cut by 8 bases, the J end by 4 bases, with 23 bases between. The CDR3 has 16 residues. This CDR3 reads CASGGGGSLRSTEAFF. CDR3 bases: TGTGCCAGCGGGGGAGGGGGGTCCCTGAGAAGCACTGAAGCTTTCTTT.

DNA of the CDR3: TGCGCCAGCAGGTTCGGGACAGGATACGAGCAGTACTTC. Amino acid sequence: CASRFGTGYEQYF. This rearrangement joins TRBV5-1 to TRBJ2-7; 8 positions match TRBD1. V dropped 5 bases and J dropped 4; count of bases not matched to a gene: 5. Germline V gives CDR1 SGHRS, CDR2 YFSETQ. The CDR3 has 13 residues.

The chain uses TRBV7-2 and TRBJ1-2; D is perhaps TRBD1 (5 bases). The V gene's germline CDR1 is SGHTA and CDR2 FQGNSA. V shed 5 bases and J shed 4 bases, with 14 bases lying between them. This CDR3 spans 14 amino acids. The CDR3 DNA sequence: TGTGCCAGCAGCCCATCCGGGACCGCCTATGGCTACACCTTC. Translating gives CASSPSGTAYGYTF.

This clonotype was detected a few times. CDR3: CASSPPSGYTDTQYF. The CDR3 DNA reads as TGTGCCAGCAGCCCCCCCTCCGGTTACACAGATACGCAGTATTTT. The chain links TRBV7-9 to TRBJ2-3; the D is unclear. The ends were cut back, 5 bases at V and 2 bases at J, with 14 bases in the middle. The germline V gene encodes CDR1 SEHNR and CDR2 FQNEAQ (reference sequence). The CDR3 loop spans 15 amino acids.

This clonotype was counted only a few times. The genes are TRBV6-5 and TRBJ2-7; unclear D gene. Germline CDR1 reads MNHEY; CDR2 reads SVGAGI. V gave up 4 bases and J gave up 7 bases, with 8 bases separating them. The CDR3 sequence is 11 residues long. In nucleotides, the CDR3 is TGTGCCAGCAGTTCCCGTAGAGAGCAGTACTTC. Translated, it gives CASSSRREQYF.

The rearrangement links TRBV5-6 to TRBJ1-2; TRBD1 is a possible D gene (6 bases). The V end was cut by 2 bases, the J end by 7 bases, with 15 bases between. Germline CDR1 is SGHDT and CDR2 is YYEEEE. CDR3 length: 14 amino acids. CDR3 loop: CASSFQGSGVGYTF. The CDR3 region has the DNA TGTGCCAGCAGCTTCCAGGGGTCGGGGGTTGGCTACACCTTC. Full variable domain (remainder filled in from reference TRBV5-6 and TRBJ1-2): DAGVTQSPTHLIKTRGQQVTLRCSPKSGHDTVSWYQQALGQGPQFIFQYYEEEERQRGNFPDRFSGHQFPNYSSELNVNALLLGDSALYLCASSFQGSGVGYTFGSGTRLTVV.

The gene calls are TRBV11-2 and TRBJ2-7; 13 bases fit TRBD2. Germline loops: CDR1 SGHAT, CDR2 FQNNGV. The CDR3 has 18 amino acids. V dropped 6 bases and J dropped 1; count of bases not matched to a gene: 12. This CDR3 reads CASSYWTSGSIRSYEQYF. The CDR3 DNA reads TGTGCCAGCAGTTACTGGACTAGCGGGAGTATTAGATCCTACGAGCAGTACTTC.

This clonotype has a count of ten or more. In DNA form, the CDR3 reads TGTGCCAGCAGCCGTACCCAGGGGGAGACCCAGTACTTC. Translating it yields CASSRTQGETQYF. V and J are TRBV28 and TRBJ2-5, with D perhaps matching TRBD1 (6 bases). Per the germline V gene, CDR1 is MDHEN and CDR2 is SYDVKM. The length of the CDR3 is 13 residues. Trimming stripped 6 bases from V and 5 bases from J, with 13 bases between.

This clonotype has just a few counts. The rearrangement joins TRBV4-3 to TRBJ1-6; no definite D call. CDR1 is LGHNA, CDR2 YSLEER, per germline. The CDR3 runs to 15 residues. V was clipped by 0 bases and J by 10 bases, with 13 bases between them. The CDR3 sequence: CASSQDDSPGSPLHF. In DNA, the CDR3 is TGCGCCAGCAGCCAAGATGACTCTCCCGGGTCACCCCTCCACTTT.

This clonotype was seen ten or more times. The V call is TRBV3-1, the J call TRBJ2-7; D uncertain. Trimming shortened V by 1 base and J by 2 bases, and 6 bases separated the two germline ends. Germline CDR1 reads LGHDT; CDR2 reads YNNKEL (reference sequence). The CDR3 length is 13 residues. CDR3 bases: TGTGCCAGCAGCCAAGTTGGACCCTACGAGCAGTACTTC. Protein product: CASSQVGPYEQYF.

This clonotype was counted at least ten times. This rearrangement joins TRBV5-1 to TRBJ1-4; D remains ambiguous. The CDR3 consists of 18 residues. The germline V and J ends were trimmed by 5 bases and 0 bases, with 20 bases remaining between them. Looked up from germline, CDR1 is SGHRS and CDR2 is YFSETQ. DNA of the CDR3: TGCGCCAGCAGTGCGGACTTAATTGGAACAACAACTAATGAAAAACTGTTTTTT. Protein product: CASSADLIGTTTNEKLFF.